Reported below is one T cell receptor (beta chain). The sample belongs to a study of cytomegalovirus exposure and HLA in healthy donors. Study-level information: In an early release, HLA-typed donors contributed tens of millions of unique TCR sequences.

Use of 60 Vbeta and 13 Jbeta primers characterized the PCR. Original data processing: Among the unique TCR beta chains that a later analysis counted, about 84 million in all, roughly 10 million were shared. Data came from immunoSEQ multiplex PCR; TCRdb stores just in-frame clones and leaves some out. V and J calls and clone size are copied from that table; D and trimming were computed from the DNA. The sample has approximately 160,000 clones; around three quarters are singletons. Sequencing was done on a sample of PBMCs. This TCR was recovered from a woman aged 40 to 55 in good health and CMV-seronegative.

Written as DNA, the CDR3 is TGTGCCAGCTCACCAGGAACAGGGAGTAAGACTGAAGCTTTCTTT. This encodes CASSPGTGSKTEAFF. The V and J genes are TRBV18 and TRBJ1-1; possible D gene TRBD1, 6 bases. CDR3 size: 15 residues. V shed 2 bases and J shed 5 bases, with 15 bases lying between them. CDR1 and CDR2 from the germline V gene are KGHSH and LQKENI.